This record looks at one T cell receptor beta chain sequence and its context. Its antigen is still unknown. No clone much larger than this one lies a single base away; base qualities are absent. The collaborating institutions used their own protocols to collect whole blood in K2EDTA tubes. For TCRbeta analysis, collaborator samples were shipped as frozen whole blood, as isolated PBMCs, or as DNA extracted from either sample type. Including cysteine and phenylalanine, the CDR3 has 16 amino acids. Of all the DNA, just the CDR3 is kept, 48 bases in frame from base 1. Based on the germline V gene, the CDR1 and CDR2 sequences are SGHRS and YFSETQ. V is pruned by 4 bases and J by 4 bases, leaving 11 bases of the junction without a gene match. The entry originates in a study of blood T cell repertoires in COVID-19 (dated by TCRdb to 2018 to 2020). About the investigation overall: The collaborator samples originated in the United States, Italy and Spain and spanned the acute and convalescent phases of COVID-19. The material from the prospective study consisted of cDNA or gDNA derived from T cells, B-cell-depleted T cells, or PBMCs. Subjects who had been exposed to COVID-19, were actively infected with it, or had recovered from it provided the deeply sampled blood TCRbeta repertoires that made up the dataset. The repertoires were released in a freely available public database intended as a resource for research on the immune response to SARS-CoV-2. Samples came from the ongoing ImmuneRACE study (first 160 participants) plus 1,254 subjects from 6 global collaborators. Nearly every sample came with metadata listing a de-identified subject ID, COVID-19 status, age in years and sex. Where available, HLA class I and class II types were obtained from metadata supplied by the sample provider rather than from assay-based typing. What the research found in general, with its limitations: The quantity of clinical and demographic metadata differed by source and by participant and was supplied without curation.

The immunoSEQ Assay, a bias-controlled multiplex PCR, was used to amplify TCRbeta CDR3 regions from genomic DNA. In the paper's pipeline: Nucleated cell counts per sample were estimated from amplification of reference gene primers within the assay. To quantify the absolute abundance of each unique TCRbeta CDR3 rearrangement, sequence reads were collapsed and filtered. For each sample, productive Simpson clonality was calculated as the square root of Simpson's diversity index across productive rearrangements. TCRdb mirrors the immuneACCESS table, restricted to in-frame sequences. Some clones are absent from its copies; in checked studies, under half trace to an unresolved V gene, and the reason for the others is unknown. That table gives V, J and clone size, and the DNA gave D and trimming. Within this sample are about 85,000 clones, with around 90% of them counted one time only. Of the sample, 4.3% is held by the ten largest clones.

The sequencing input was peripheral blood. The source is a woman older than 75 with active or convalescent COVID-19. Recombination linked TRBV5-1 to TRBJ2-5, and TRBD1 aligns with 9 junction nucleotides. CDR3 sequence: CASSPQPQGARETQYF. The bases read TGCGCCAGCAGCCCCCAGCCACAGGGGGCGCGAGAGACCCAGTACTTC.